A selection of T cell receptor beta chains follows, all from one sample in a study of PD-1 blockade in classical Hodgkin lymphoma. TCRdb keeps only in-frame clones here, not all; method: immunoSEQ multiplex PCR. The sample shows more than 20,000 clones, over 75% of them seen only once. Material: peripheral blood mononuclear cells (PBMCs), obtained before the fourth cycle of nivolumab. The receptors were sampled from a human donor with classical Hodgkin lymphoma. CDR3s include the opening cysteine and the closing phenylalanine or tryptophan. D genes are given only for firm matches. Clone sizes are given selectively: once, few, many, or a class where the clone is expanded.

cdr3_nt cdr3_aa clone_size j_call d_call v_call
TGTGCCAGCAGGGACAGGGTACGCGCGGCTTTCTTT CASRDRVRAAFF few TRBJ1-1 TRBD1 TRBV7-2
TGTGCCAGCAGTGACCCAGGTGTCTACGAGCAGTACTTC CASSDPGVYEQYF - TRBJ2-7 - TRBV2
TGTGCCAGCAGTGGAGCGGGGGGGCCGAACATTCAGTACTTC CASSGAGGPNIQYF - TRBJ2-4 TRBD2 TRBV6-1
TGTGCCAGCAGCCCAGGACAGGGGGCGTCCTCCTACAATGAGCAGTTCTTC CASSPGQGASSYNEQFF few TRBJ2-1 TRBD1 TRBV5-5
TGTGCCAGCAGCTTAGTGCCAGGGTTGGAGACCCAGTACTTC CASSLVPGLETQYF - TRBJ2-5 - TRBV7-9
TGCGCCAGCAGTGAGTGGAGGGCGCCCACTGAAGCTTTCTTT CASSEWRAPTEAFF - TRBJ1-1 - TRBV10-1
TGTGCCAGCAGTTTCTCCGGGACAGGGGACGAGCAGTACTTC CASSFSGTGDEQYF - TRBJ2-7 TRBD1 TRBV6-1
TGTGCCAGCAGCCAAGATTTAGGGTCTGGGGCCAACGTCCTGACTTTC CASSQDLGSGANVLTF once TRBJ2-6 - TRBV4-2
TGCGCCAGCAGCTTGGGAGGGGCACCAACTAATGAAAAACTGTTTTTT CASSLGGAPTNEKLFF - TRBJ1-4 - TRBV5-1
TGCAGCGTTGAGGTGGGGGCAGGGGGCTTCAAGGGCTACACCTTC CSVEVGAGGFKGYTF - TRBJ1-2 TRBD1 TRBV29-1
TGTGCCAGTAGTATTCTAGCGGGAAGCTCCTACAATGAGCAGTTCTTC CASSILAGSSYNEQFF - TRBJ2-1 TRBD2 TRBV19
TGTGCCAGCAGTTATACACCGGGACTAGCCCAAGAGACCCAGTACTTC CASSYTPGLAQETQYF once TRBJ2-5 TRBD2 TRBV6-5
TGTGCCAGCAGCCCAACCTGGAGGCTAGCGGGGGGGCGGCATGAGCAGTTCTTC CASSPTWRLAGGRHEQFF - TRBJ2-1 TRBD2 TRBV11-2
TGCGCCAGCAGCCAAGATTTTTGGGTAGCGGGAGGGCCCCACAATGAGCAGTTCTTC CASSQDFWVAGGPHNEQFF - TRBJ2-1 TRBD2 TRBV4-1
TGTGCCAGCAGCTCCAGAGCAGGGGAAGCTTTCTTT CASSSRAGEAFF - TRBJ1-1 - TRBV13
TGTGCCAGCAGTGGTACCGGGACATCAAGCTCTGGAAACACCATATATTTT CASSGTGTSSSGNTIYF - TRBJ1-3 - TRBV6-1
TGTGCCAGCTCACCAAGGACAGGGACCCTAGGTGGAAACACCATATATTTT CASSPRTGTLGGNTIYF once TRBJ1-3 TRBD1 TRBV18
TGTGCCATCAGTGAGGGCCAACAGGGGATAGGGAACACCATATATTTT CAISEGQQGIGNTIYF - TRBJ1-3 TRBD1 TRBV10-3
TGTGCCCGCAGGTCGGGGACTAGCGGGGGGGCGGGCGAGCAGTACTTC CARRSGTSGGAGEQYF once TRBJ2-7 TRBD2 TRBV28
TGTGCCAGCTCACCCGGGGACAGCTCCTACGAGCAGTACTTC CASSPGDSSYEQYF - TRBJ2-7 TRBD1 TRBV18
TGTGCCAGCAGTTACTCGGGGGTCTATGGCTACACCTTC CASSYSGVYGYTF - TRBJ1-2 - TRBV6-5
TGTGCCAGCAGTCAGGGACAGGGGGCAGGGACTGAAGCTTTCTTT CASSQGQGAGTEAFF - TRBJ1-1 TRBD1 TRBV2
TGTGCCAGCACTCACAACTCCGGGAAAACGAACACCGGGGAGCTGTTTTTT CASTHNSGKTNTGELFF - TRBJ2-2 - TRBV2
TGTGCCAGCAGCCCGGGGTCTAGCGGGAGGAATGAGCAGTTCTTC CASSPGSSGRNEQFF - TRBJ2-1 TRBD2 TRBV5-4
TGTGCCAGCTCACCGCCCACGTCTGATACGCAGTATTTT CASSPPTSDTQYF - TRBJ2-3 - TRBV18
TGTGCCAGCAGCAAACCCTTCGGCGAGTTCCAGGGGAGGAAGAGCAATCAGCCCCAGCATTTT CASSKPFGEFQGRKSNQPQHF - TRBJ1-5 - TRBV21-1
TGTGCCAGCAGCTTTATCAGGACTACCAACTCTGGGGCCAACGTCCTGACTTTC CASSFIRTTNSGANVLTF - TRBJ2-6 - TRBV11-2
TGTGCCGGCAGGCGGTCCGGGGCCAACGTCCTGACTTTC CAGRRSGANVLTF - TRBJ2-6 - TRBV2